This T cell receptor (beta chain) was obtained from a study of Ad26.COV2.S vaccination and SARS-CoV-2 variants. Study in general: Vaccine-arm donor from the placebo-controlled COV1001 Ad26.COV2.S trial. Intramuscular Ad26.COV2.S at 5x10^10 or 1x10^11 viral particles.

Study-wide results and limits: Those who received the vaccine showed greater spike-specific TCR breadth than those given placebo. Possibly, TCR breadth and depth analyses underestimated total T cell responses.

The assay was immunoSEQ multiplex PCR, and TCRdb's table has in-frame clones only and misses some. The sample has roughly 380,000 clones, roughly 84% seen once; the top ten hold 3.4%. For this clone: Its target is not known.

Germline assignment: CDR1 SNHLY and CDR2 FYNNEI. With 8 bases clipped from V and 8 bases from J, the junction kept 9 bases outside the gene matches. The CDR3 totals 15 residues. Treatment denoted: some 20 received Ad26.COV2.S at low or high dose, single or two shots; several received placebo; per-sample allocation not given. Material that was analyzed had been drawn on day 63 after the first vaccine or placebo injection. The sequence derives from a person between 18 and 59 years old who received the Ad26.COV2.S COVID-19 vaccine or a placebo. V gene TRBV2 combines with J gene TRBJ1-4; 12 positions match TRBD1. Sequenced material: peripheral blood, taken in a trial of Ad26.COV2.S vaccine versus placebo. CDR3 nucleotide sequence: TGTGCCAGCGCAGGGACAGGGGGCTTTGGCGAAAAACTGTTTTTT. Translation gives CASAGTGGFGEKLFF. The variable domain in full, completed from reference TRBV2 and TRBJ1-4, reads EPEVTQTPSHQVTQMGQEVILRCVPISNHLYFYWYRQILGQKVEFLVSFYNNEISEKSEIFDDQFSVERPDGSNFTLKIRSTKLEDSAMYFCASAGTGGFGEKLFFGSGTQLSVL.